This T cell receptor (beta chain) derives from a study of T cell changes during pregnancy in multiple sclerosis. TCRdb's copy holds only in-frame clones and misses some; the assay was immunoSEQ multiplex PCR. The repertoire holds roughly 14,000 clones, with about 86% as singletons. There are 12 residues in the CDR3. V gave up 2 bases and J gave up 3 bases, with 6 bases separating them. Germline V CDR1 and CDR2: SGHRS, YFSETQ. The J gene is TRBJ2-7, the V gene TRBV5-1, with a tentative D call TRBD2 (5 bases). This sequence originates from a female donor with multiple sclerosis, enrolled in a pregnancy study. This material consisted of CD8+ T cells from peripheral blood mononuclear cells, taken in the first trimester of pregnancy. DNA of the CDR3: TGCGCCAGCAGCTTCGGGGACTACGAGCAGTACTTC. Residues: CASSFGDYEQYF.